These 13 T cell receptor beta chains originate from one sample sequenced in a study of lymphopenia after photon versus proton radiotherapy. Data came from immunoSEQ multiplex PCR; TCRdb stores just in-frame clones and leaves some out. The data contain about 40,000 clones, 85% to 90% of them singletons. Specimen: peripheral blood, collected from a patient treated with proton-based radiotherapy. Every receptor here comes from a woman in her 70s with pancreatic cancer. Some clones in this sample may be carry-over from other donors' samples.

The CDR3 nucleotides read TGTGCCAGCAGCTTGTGGGGTGGGACGGTGGCCAACTATGGCTACACCTTC. Protein: CASSLWGGTVANYGYTF. This sequence joins TRBV4-2 and TRBJ1-2; a possible D gene is TRBD1 (5 bases). V was clipped by 5 bases and J by 2 bases, with 21 bases between them. Germline CDR1 is LGHNA and CDR2 is YNFKEQ. The CDR3 is 17 residues long.

CDR3 in DNA: TGTGCCTGGAGGGGGGACAGAAAAAACTATGGCTACACCTTC. Translating gives CAWRGDRKNYGYTF. This rearrangement joins TRBV30 to TRBJ1-2, with 7 positions matching TRBD1. The V and J ends lost 3 bases and 2 bases, in that order; junction bases with no gene match: 6. The germline gives CDR1 GTSNPN, CDR2 SVGIG (reference sequence). The CDR3 extends over 14 amino acids.

The chain carries TRBV28 and TRBJ1-2; 7 bases fit TRBD1. The length of the CDR3 is 15 residues. Germline V lookup: CDR1 MDHEN, CDR2 SYDVKM. Losses at the gene ends were 6 bases for V and 7 bases for J; bases not matched to a gene: 14. The chain's CDR3 is CASSPGQASFFGYTF. The CDR3 DNA is TGTGCCAGCAGCCCTGGACAGGCGTCCTTTTTTGGCTACACCTTC.

This clone was observed a few times. The rearrangement links TRBV28 to TRBJ1-2; D gene uncertain. This CDR3 comprises 11 residues. CDR1 MDHEN and CDR2 SYDVKM come from the germline V gene. The V and J ends lost 3 bases and 3 bases respectively, with 2 bases between them. The CDR3 nucleotides are TGTGCCAGCAGTTTGGACTATGGCTACACCTTC. Protein sequence: CASSLDYGYTF.

The genes are TRBV10-3 and TRBJ1-2; no definite D call. The ends were cut back, 0 bases at V and 8 bases at J, with 13 bases in the middle. Germline V gene lookup returns CDR1 ENHRY and CDR2 SYGVKD. The CDR3 has 14 residues. This CDR3 is CAISESAAGGGYTF. The CDR3 coding sequence is TGTGCCATCAGTGAGTCGGCGGCAGGAGGAGGCTACACCTTC.

This clone has just one count. J is TRBJ2-7 and V is TRBV20-1; D not resolved. Per germline, CDR1 DFQATT and CDR2 SNEGSKA (reference sequence). The CDR3 has 11 residues. V lost 6 bases and J lost 2, with 8 bases in between. Here the CDR3 DNA reads TGCAGTGCCTCAGACCCCTACGAGCAGTACTTC. Translation gives CSASDPYEQYF.

This clone showed up just a few times. This chain joins TRBV6-5 and TRBJ1-2, with 7 bases lining up with TRBD1. The CDR3 runs to 13 residues. The germline gives CDR1 MNHEY, CDR2 SVGAGI. With 6 bases clipped from V and 7 bases from J, the junction kept 8 bases outside the gene matches. CDR3: CASSRGQSRGYTF. CDR3 coding DNA: TGTGCCAGCAGCAGGGGACAGTCTCGTGGCTACACCTTC.

The chain joins TRBV7-2 to TRBJ2-1, with TRBD2 matching over 8 bases. The CDR3 has 15 amino acids. J lost 3 bases, V lost 1 base, and 2 bases had no gene match. CDR1 is SGHTA and CDR2 is FQGNSA in the germline V gene. In nucleotides, the CDR3 is TGTGCCAGCAGCTTAGGACTAGCGAACTACAATGAGCAGTTCTTC. Protein product: CASSLGLANYNEQFF.

The CDR3 DNA reads TGTGCCACCAGCAGAGACCGGACGGGACAGCTTACCTACGAGCAGTACTTC. Residues: CATSRDRTGQLTYEQYF. The rearrangement joins TRBV15 to TRBJ2-7; TRBD1 aligns across 7 bases. Per the germline V gene, CDR1 is LNHNV and CDR2 is YYDKDF (reference sequence). The CDR3 loop spans 17 amino acids. J was trimmed by 2 bases and V by 0 bases; bases with no gene match: 10.

This clone was counted only a few times. The chain combines TRBV18 with TRBJ2-3, with 10 bases lining up with TRBD1. CDR3 size: 15 residues. Trimming cost V 4 bases and J 3 bases; bases outside gene matches: 4. Germline CDR1 KGHSH, CDR2 LQKENI. This CDR3 is CASSRTGQGTDTQYF. DNA of the CDR3: TGTGCCAGCTCACGCACGGGACAGGGGACAGATACGCAGTATTTT.

The chain joins TRBV4-3 to TRBJ1-1; D not resolved. The CDR3 extends over 13 amino acids. Trimming took 3 bases from V and 8 from J, leaving 13 bases between them. Germline V gene data show CDR1 as LGHNA and CDR2 as YSLEER. CDR3 sequence: CASSHSTRLEAFF. The CDR3 DNA reads as TGCGCCAGCAGCCATTCCACACGGCTCGAAGCTTTCTTT.

This rearrangement joins TRBV28 to TRBJ2-3; the D gene is possibly TRBD1 (6 bases). There are 15 residues in the CDR3. Germline CDR1 reads MDHEN; CDR2 reads SYDVKM. Trimming left V 1 base short and J 8 bases short, with 16 bases between. CDR3 in DNA: TGTGCCAGCAGTTTATCCACAGGGAAGGGAAGTACGCAGTATTTT. Protein product: CASSLSTGKGSTQYF.

V usage is TRBV19 and J usage is TRBJ2-5; 10 bases agree with TRBD2. J gave up 4 bases and V 3 bases, and 8 bases lay outside the gene matches. The CDR3 is made up of 16 amino acids. Looked up from germline, CDR1 is LNHDA and CDR2 is SQIVND (reference sequence). The CDR3 loop is CASSMFLAGELETQYF. The CDR3 coding sequence is TGTGCCAGTAGTATGTTTCTAGCGGGAGAGTTAGAGACCCAGTACTTC. The entire variable domain, with the rest obtained from reference TRBV19 and TRBJ2-5, is as follows: DGGITQSPKYLFRKEGQNVTLSCEQNLNHDAMYWYRQDPGQGLRLIYYSQIVNDFQKGDIAEGYSVSREKKESFPLTVTSAQKNPTAFYLCASSMFLAGELETQYFGPGTRLLVL.